Listed below are T cell receptor beta chains from one sample, sequenced in a study of post-analysis software for immune sequencing data. Via MiXCR, TCRdb re-called the PCR reads, giving one row per CDR3 protein. Of hundreds of thousands of distinct CDR3 sequences detected, 25% to 30% appear once; the ten largest clones hold 0.55% to 0.65%. The specimen sequenced was blood. These receptors were collected from a girl aged 5 to 17 with multiple sclerosis. Both conserved end residues are part of each CDR3. The D gene is left open where the match is weak. Size is omitted from some rows. Given values are once, few, many or a class for expanded clones.

j_gene: TRBJ1-1; abundance: NA; d_gene: NA; v_gene: TRBV12-3/TRBV12-4; CDR3aa: CASSRVPLNTEAFF; CDR3nt: TGTGCCAGCAGTAGGGTTCCGTTGAACACTGAAGCTTTCTTT
j_gene: TRBJ2-7; abundance: NA; d_gene: TRBD1; v_gene: TRBV27; CDR3aa: CASSFGDSSYEQYF; CDR3nt: TGTGCCAGCAGTTTTGGGGACAGTTCCTACGAGCAGTACTTC
j_gene: TRBJ1-3; abundance: once; d_gene: NA; v_gene: TRBV5-1; CDR3aa: CASSLYSGAGNTIYF; CDR3nt: TGCGCCAGCAGCTTGTACTCGGGGGCTGGAAACACCATATATTTT
j_gene: TRBJ2-3; abundance: few; d_gene: TRBD1; v_gene: TRBV20-1; CDR3aa: CSASSPITGAPSTDTQYF; CDR3nt: TGCAGTGCTAGCTCACCAATTACAGGGGCGCCTAGCACAGATACGCAGTATTTT
j_gene: TRBJ1-1; abundance: few; d_gene: NA; v_gene: TRBV6-1; CDR3aa: CASRMGGLGTEAFF; CDR3nt: TGTGCCAGCAGGATGGGGGGGCTGGGGACTGAAGCTTTCTTT
j_gene: TRBJ2-7; abundance: few; d_gene: TRBD1; v_gene: TRBV6-2/TRBV6-3; CDR3aa: CASRNPGQGTEQYF; CDR3nt: TGTGCCAGCAGAAACCCGGGACAGGGTACCGAGCAGTACTTC
j_gene: TRBJ1-1; abundance: NA; d_gene: NA; v_gene: TRBV20-1; CDR3aa: CRAWTPEVHTEAFF; CDR3nt: TGCAGAGCATGGACACCCGAAGTGCACACTGAAGCTTTCTTT
j_gene: TRBJ1-1; abundance: few; d_gene: NA; v_gene: TRBV10-3; CDR3aa: CAISELNTEAFF; CDR3nt: TGTGCCATCAGTGAACTGAACACTGAAGCTTTCTTT
j_gene: TRBJ2-5; abundance: few; d_gene: TRBD1; v_gene: TRBV7-2; CDR3aa: CASSGDRGRQETQYF; CDR3nt: TGTGCCAGCAGCGGCGACAGGGGGCGGCAAGAGACCCAGTACTTC
j_gene: TRBJ1-2; abundance: few; d_gene: NA; v_gene: TRBV5-1; CDR3aa: CASSSQEPSYGYTF; CDR3nt: TGCGCCAGCAGCTCGCAGGAGCCCTCCTATGGCTACACCTTC
j_gene: TRBJ2-2; abundance: NA; d_gene: NA; v_gene: TRBV6-6; CDR3aa: CATREGANTGELFF; CDR3nt: TGTGCCACCAGGGAGGGGGCGAACACCGGGGAGCTGTTTTTT
j_gene: TRBJ2-1; abundance: few; d_gene: NA; v_gene: TRBV7-9; CDR3aa: CASSLSRGAGYNEQFF; CDR3nt: TGTGCCAGCAGCCTCAGTAGGGGTGCGGGGTACAATGAGCAGTTCTTC
j_gene: TRBJ1-2; abundance: NA; d_gene: NA; v_gene: TRBV10-3; CDR3aa: CAISERSGGEDTF; CDR3nt: TGTGCCATCAGTGAGAGATCGGGAGGGGAGGACACCTTC
j_gene: TRBJ2-5; abundance: NA; d_gene: NA; v_gene: TRBV7-9; CDR3aa: CASSVGTAEQYF; CDR3nt: TGTGCCAGCAGCGTAGGGACGGCAGAGCAGTACTTC
j_gene: TRBJ2-1; abundance: few; d_gene: NA; v_gene: TRBV4-1; CDR3aa: CASSQDSLAPRGNEQFF; CDR3nt: TGCGCCAGCAGCCAAGATAGTCTAGCGCCGAGGGGCAATGAGCAGTTCTTC
j_gene: TRBJ2-3; abundance: NA; d_gene: NA; v_gene: TRBV2; CDR3aa: CASSETPGPVGDTQYF; CDR3nt: TGTGCCAGCAGTGAGACACCGGGACCAGTAGGCGATACGCAGTATTTT
j_gene: TRBJ2-4; abundance: NA; d_gene: TRBD1; v_gene: TRBV7-2; CDR3aa: CASSLDSGGGRTDIQYF; CDR3nt: TGTGCCAGCAGCTTAGACTCAGGGGGTGGACGGACGGACATTCAGTACTTC
j_gene: TRBJ2-1; abundance: NA; d_gene: NA; v_gene: TRBV20-1; CDR3aa: CSAPAHNEQFF; CDR3nt: TGCAGTGCGCCAGCGCACAATGAGCAGTTCTTC
j_gene: TRBJ1-1; abundance: NA; d_gene: NA; v_gene: TRBV7-9; CDR3aa: CASSKEGLEAFF; CDR3nt: TGTGCCAGCAGCAAGGAAGGACTGGAAGCTTTCTTT
j_gene: TRBJ2-1; abundance: NA; d_gene: TRBD2; v_gene: TRBV20-1; CDR3aa: CSANPFIGTSGYNEQFF; CDR3nt: TGCAGTGCTAACCCTTTTATCGGGACTAGCGGCTACAATGAGCAGTTCTTC
j_gene: TRBJ2-3; abundance: few; d_gene: NA; v_gene: TRBV3-1; CDR3aa: CASSQRGDTQYF; CDR3nt: TGTGCCAGCAGCCAACGTGGAGATACGCAGTATTTT
j_gene: TRBJ2-5; abundance: many; d_gene: TRBD2; v_gene: TRBV7-9; CDR3aa: CASSRLGPLAEQETQYF; CDR3nt: TGTGCCAGCAGCCGACTTGGACCACTAGCGGAACAAGAGACCCAGTACTTC